One T cell receptor beta chain is described in this entry. The sample is drawn from a study of PD-1 blockade in classical Hodgkin lymphoma. Every patient experienced relapse after autologous stem cell transplantation, and brentuximab vedotin exposure varied. TCRdb's table, derived via immunoSEQ multiplex PCR, lists solely in-frame clones and lacks some. The repertoire consists of about 53,000 clones, with about 85% occurring once and the leading ten covering roughly 15%. The TCR comes from a human donor with classical Hodgkin lymphoma. Here the sequenced sample was peripheral blood mononuclear cells (PBMCs), taken at baseline.

The CDR3, as DNA: TGTGCCAGCAGCTTAAACCAGGGGGGCGGTGGCTACACCTTC. Translation gives CASSLNQGGGGYTF. This chain joins TRBV7-9 and TRBJ1-2; TRBD1 matches 7 bases. The V segment lost 2 bases and the J segment 7 bases; nucleotides outside the gene matches: 7. CDR1 and CDR2 (germline): SEHNR, FQNEAQ (reference sequence). CDR3 length: 14 residues.